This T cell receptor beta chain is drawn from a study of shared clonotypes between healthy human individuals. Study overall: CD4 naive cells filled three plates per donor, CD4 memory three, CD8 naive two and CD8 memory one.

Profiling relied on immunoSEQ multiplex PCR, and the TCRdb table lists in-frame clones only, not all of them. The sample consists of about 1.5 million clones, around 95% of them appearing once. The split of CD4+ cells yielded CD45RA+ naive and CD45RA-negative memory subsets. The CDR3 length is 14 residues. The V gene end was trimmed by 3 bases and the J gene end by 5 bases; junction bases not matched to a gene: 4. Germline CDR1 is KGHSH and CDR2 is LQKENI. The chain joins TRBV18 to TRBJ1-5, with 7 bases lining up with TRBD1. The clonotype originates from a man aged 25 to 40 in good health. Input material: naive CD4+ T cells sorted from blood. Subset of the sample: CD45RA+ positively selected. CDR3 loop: CASSPTGSDQPQHF. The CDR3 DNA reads TGTGCCAGCTCACCGACAGGGAGCGATCAGCCCCAGCATTTT.